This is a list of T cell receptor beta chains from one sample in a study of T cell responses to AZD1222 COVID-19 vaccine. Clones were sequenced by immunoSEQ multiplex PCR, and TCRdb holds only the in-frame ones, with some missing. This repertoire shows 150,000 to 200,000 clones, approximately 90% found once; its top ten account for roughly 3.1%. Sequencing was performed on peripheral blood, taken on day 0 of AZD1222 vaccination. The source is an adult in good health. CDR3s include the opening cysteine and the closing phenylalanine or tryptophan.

CASTDRGTEAFF,TRBV27,TRBJ1-1
CASRSGGGSGNTIYF,TRBV10-2,TRBJ1-3
CASRDIQGGSVQYF,TRBV5-1,TRBJ2-7
CACTVAYGYTF,TRBV30,TRBJ1-2
CASSYQDRVREQYF,TRBV6-2/TRBV6-3,TRBJ2-7
CASSLFNSPLHF,TRBV27,TRBJ1-6
CASSLQGGNSGELFF,TRBV6-6,TRBJ2-2
CASSLAGGPGGETQYF,TRBV5-1,TRBJ2-5
CATKTDGVFSPLHF,TRBV2,TRBJ1-6
CATSDAGTTNTGELFF,TRBV24-1,TRBJ2-2
CASNRGQGAGTEAFF,TRBV19,TRBJ1-1
CASSFDRGFTEAFF,TRBV5-4,TRBJ1-1
CSVAGTGGANEQYF,TRBV29-1,TRBJ2-7
CASSLAGDGYTF,TRBV13,TRBJ1-2
CASSQGNRGPQSSYNEQFF,TRBV14,TRBJ2-1
CATSRGDRGSSYEQYF,TRBV15,TRBJ2-7
CASSAGFFNTEAFF,TRBV10-1,TRBJ1-1
CASSDRGGGRYNEQFF,TRBV9,TRBJ2-1
CASSLTEFNYGYTF,TRBV5-8,TRBJ1-2
CASSLVFSRGRETQYF,TRBV7-7,TRBJ2-5
CASTRSGGNQETQYF,TRBV2,TRBJ2-5
CASTQARSGANVLTF,TRBV19,TRBJ2-6
CASALTGVGSPLHF,TRBV12-5,TRBJ1-6
CASSQKGRDAPLHF,TRBV3-1/TRBV3-2,TRBJ1-6
CASSEGAYNEQFF,TRBV6-1,TRBJ2-1
CASSPGSFSTDTQYF,TRBV7-3,TRBJ2-3
CASSPPGGFRGGSDEQFF,TRBV7-9,TRBJ2-1
CASSFRRDTEAFF,TRBV11-3,TRBJ1-1
CATATGGPNEQYF,TRBV12-3/TRBV12-4,TRBJ2-7
CASRTGLYNSPLHF,TRBV6-5,TRBJ1-6
CASSQDWDDARDTQYF,TRBV4-3,TRBJ2-3
CASSGIKGGVNEQYF,TRBV27,TRBJ2-7
CASVGGGGSYEQYF,TRBV6-5,TRBJ2-7
CASSECGLAGLYEQYF,TRBV10-1,TRBJ2-7
CASKIQGIHTEAFF,TRBV2,TRBJ1-1
CASSIGAFTEAFF,TRBV27,TRBJ1-1
CASSYLSGGTEAFF,TRBV6-2/TRBV6-3,TRBJ1-1
CASSYLETQYF,TRBV7-8,TRBJ2-5
CASSQPTGTGEDEQYF,TRBV5-1,TRBJ2-7
CASSRDSYGYTF,TRBV4-1,TRBJ1-2
CASSRRFKSSGNTIYF,TRBV7-8,TRBJ1-3
CASSPRGSGGLNSYNEQFF,TRBV19,TRBJ2-1
CASSPPLGGTEAFF,TRBV5-6,TRBJ1-1
CASSLRPRTGDSPLHF,TRBV7-6,TRBJ1-6
CASSAVLATNNEQFF,TRBV9,TRBJ2-1
CASSLERALTFGANVLTF,TRBV11-3,TRBJ2-6
CASSLGTGRRGANVLTF,TRBV5-4,TRBJ2-6
CASSARGADTIYF,TRBV5-1,TRBJ1-3
CASSEALPGPGANVLTF,TRBV6-1,TRBJ2-6
CASSYPRSFSAGTGNQPQHF,TRBV6-2/TRBV6-3,TRBJ1-5
CASSPQGLGTEAFF,TRBV6-5,TRBJ1-1
CASSPPGSGGNQPQHF,TRBV6-6,TRBJ1-5
CASSQDLGGGPTYEQYF,TRBV4-2,TRBJ2-7
CASSGVARDSPLHF,TRBV7-9,TRBJ1-6